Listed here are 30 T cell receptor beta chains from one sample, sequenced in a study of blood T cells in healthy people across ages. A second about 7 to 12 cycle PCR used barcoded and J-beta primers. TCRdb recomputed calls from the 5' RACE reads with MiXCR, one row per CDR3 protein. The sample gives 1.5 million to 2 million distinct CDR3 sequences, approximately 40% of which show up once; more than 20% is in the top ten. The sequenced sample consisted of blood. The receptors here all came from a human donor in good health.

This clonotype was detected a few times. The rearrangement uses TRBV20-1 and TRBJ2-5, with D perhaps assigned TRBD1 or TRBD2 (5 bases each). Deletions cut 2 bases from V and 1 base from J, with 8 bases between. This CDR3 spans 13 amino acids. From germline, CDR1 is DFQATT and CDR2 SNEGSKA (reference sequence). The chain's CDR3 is CSARLRGQETQYF. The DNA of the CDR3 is TGCAGTGCTAGACTGAGGGGCCAAGAGACCCAGTACTTC.

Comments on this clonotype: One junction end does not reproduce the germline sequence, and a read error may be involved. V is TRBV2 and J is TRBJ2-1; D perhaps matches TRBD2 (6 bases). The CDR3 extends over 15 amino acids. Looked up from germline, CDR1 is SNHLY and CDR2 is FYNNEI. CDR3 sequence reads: CAGRFSGYSYNEQFF. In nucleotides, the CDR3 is TGTGCCGGCAGATTTAGCGGATACTCCTACAATGAGCAGTTCTTC.

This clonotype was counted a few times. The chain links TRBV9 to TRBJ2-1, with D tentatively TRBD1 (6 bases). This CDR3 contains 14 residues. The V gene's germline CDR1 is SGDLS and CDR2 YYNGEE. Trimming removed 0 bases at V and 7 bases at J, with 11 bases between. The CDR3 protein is CASSVASGVNEQFF. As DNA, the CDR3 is TGTGCCAGCAGCGTAGCGTCAGGGGTGAATGAGCAGTTCTTC.

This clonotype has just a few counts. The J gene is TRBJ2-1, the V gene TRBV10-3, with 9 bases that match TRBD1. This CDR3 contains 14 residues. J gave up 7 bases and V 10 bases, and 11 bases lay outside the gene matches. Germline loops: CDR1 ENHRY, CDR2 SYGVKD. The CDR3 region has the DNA TGTGCCACCCAAGTACAGGGGGCGGCGAATGAGCAGTTCTTC. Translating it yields CATQVQGAANEQFF.

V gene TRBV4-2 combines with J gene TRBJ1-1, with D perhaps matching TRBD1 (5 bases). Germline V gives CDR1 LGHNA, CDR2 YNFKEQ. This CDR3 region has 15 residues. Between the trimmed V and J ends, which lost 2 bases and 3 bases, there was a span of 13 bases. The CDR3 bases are TGTGCCAGCAGCCAAATGACTTCAGGGTACACTGAAGCTTTCTTT. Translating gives CASSQMTSGYTEAFF.

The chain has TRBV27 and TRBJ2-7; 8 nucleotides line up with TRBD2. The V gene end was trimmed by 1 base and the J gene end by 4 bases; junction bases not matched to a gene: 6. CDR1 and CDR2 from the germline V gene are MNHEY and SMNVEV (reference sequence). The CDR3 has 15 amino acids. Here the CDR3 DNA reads TGTGCCAGCAGTTTATTTCGGACTAGCATTTACGAGCAGTACTTC. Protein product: CASSLFRTSIYEQYF.

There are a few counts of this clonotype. The CDR3 spells CASSFTGSPEQFF. CDR3 sequence (DNA): TGCGCCAGCAGCTTTACAGGGAGTCCTGAGCAGTTCTTC. V is TRBV5-1 and J is TRBJ2-1; the D gene is possibly TRBD1 (6 bases). This CDR3 is 13 amino acids long. V dropped 2 bases and J dropped 9 bases, with 12 bases sitting between them. Germline V CDR1 and CDR2: SGHRS, YFSETQ.

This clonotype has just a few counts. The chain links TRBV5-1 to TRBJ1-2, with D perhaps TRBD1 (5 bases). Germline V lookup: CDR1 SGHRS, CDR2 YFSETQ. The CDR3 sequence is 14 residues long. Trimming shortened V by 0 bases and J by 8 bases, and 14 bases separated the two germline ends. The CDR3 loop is CASSLASGGRGYTF. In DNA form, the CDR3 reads TGCGCCAGCAGCTTGGCCAGCGGGGGAAGAGGCTACACCTTC. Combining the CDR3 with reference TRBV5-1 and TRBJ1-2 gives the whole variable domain KAGVTQTPRYLIKTRGQQVTLSCSPISGHRSVSWYQQTPGQGLQFLFEYFSETQRNKGNFPGRFSGRQFSNSRSEMNVSTLELGDSALYLCASSLASGGRGYTFGSGTRLTVV.

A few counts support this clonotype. The CDR3 DNA sequence: TGTGCCATCAGTGAGGATACGGGAGGACAGCCCCAGCATTTT. Its translation is CAISEDTGGQPQHF. J is TRBJ1-5 and V is TRBV10-3; D not resolved. This CDR3 region has 14 residues. CDR1 ENHRY and CDR2 SYGVKD come from the germline V gene. Trimming took 2 bases from V and 7 from J, leaving 12 bases between them.

CDR3 in DNA: TGCAGTGCTAGAGTTAGGGGGGCGACTCGAGACTACACCTTC. It translates to CSARVRGATRDYTF. The chain joins TRBV20-1 to TRBJ1-2, with D perhaps matching TRBD1 (6 bases). Germline assignment: CDR1 DFQATT and CDR2 SNEGSKA (reference sequence). The CDR3 contains 14 residues. Trimming pared 1 base from V and 10 bases from J, leaving 19 bases between.

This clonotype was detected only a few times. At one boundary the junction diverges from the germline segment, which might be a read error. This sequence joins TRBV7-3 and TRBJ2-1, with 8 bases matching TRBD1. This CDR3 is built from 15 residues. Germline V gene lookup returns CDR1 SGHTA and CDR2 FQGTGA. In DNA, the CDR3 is TGTGTCAGCAGCTTAACGGGAACAGGGGGCAATGAGCAGTTCTTC. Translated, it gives CVSSLTGTGGNEQFF.

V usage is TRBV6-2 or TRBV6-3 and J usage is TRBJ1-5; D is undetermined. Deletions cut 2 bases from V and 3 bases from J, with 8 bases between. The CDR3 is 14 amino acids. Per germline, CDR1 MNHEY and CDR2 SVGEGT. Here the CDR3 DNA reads TGTGCCAGCAGTTACGGCGACACCAATCAGCCCCAGCATTTT. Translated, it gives CASSYGDTNQPQHF.

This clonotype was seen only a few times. The CDR3 DNA reads as TGTGCCAGCAGTGAGGGGGGACAGGGGGCGGATACGCAGTATTTT. Its translation: CASSEGGQGADTQYF. V gene TRBV6-4 combines with J gene TRBJ2-3, with TRBD1 matching 12 bases. The ends lost 3 bases at V and 6 bases at J; junction bases unmatched: 4. The V gene's germline CDR1 is MRHNA and CDR2 SNTAGT. The CDR3 covers 15 residues.

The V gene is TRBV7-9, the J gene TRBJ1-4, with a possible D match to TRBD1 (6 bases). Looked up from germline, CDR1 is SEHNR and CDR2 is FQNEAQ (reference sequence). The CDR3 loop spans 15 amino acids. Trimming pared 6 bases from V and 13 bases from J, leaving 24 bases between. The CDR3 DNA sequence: TGTGCCAGCAGTCCCCTCAATTCTGCCGGAGGGGGACTGTTTTTT. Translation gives CASSPLNSAGGGLFF.

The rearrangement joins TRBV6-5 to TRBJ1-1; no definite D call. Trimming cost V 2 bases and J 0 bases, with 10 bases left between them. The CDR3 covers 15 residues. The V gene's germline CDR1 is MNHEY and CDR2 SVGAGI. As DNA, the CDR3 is TGTGCCAGCAGTTACACGGGCGGACTGAACACTGAAGCTTTCTTT. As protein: CASSYTGGLNTEAFF.

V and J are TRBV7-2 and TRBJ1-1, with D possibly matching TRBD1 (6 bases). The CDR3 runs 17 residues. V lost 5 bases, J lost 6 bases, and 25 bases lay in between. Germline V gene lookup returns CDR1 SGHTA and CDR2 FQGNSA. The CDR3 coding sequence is TGTGCCAGCAGCCCTACCTCCGGGGACCTACAGGGCCCTGAAGCTTTCTTT. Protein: CASSPTSGDLQGPEAFF.

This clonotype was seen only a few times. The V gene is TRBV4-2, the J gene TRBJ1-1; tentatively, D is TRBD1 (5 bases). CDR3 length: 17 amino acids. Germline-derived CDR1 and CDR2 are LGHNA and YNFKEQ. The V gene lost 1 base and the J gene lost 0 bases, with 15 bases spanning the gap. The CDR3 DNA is TGTGCCAGCAGCCAAGGGCCTGCCGGGACCGTGAACACTGAAGCTTTCTTT. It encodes CASSQGPAGTVNTEAFF.

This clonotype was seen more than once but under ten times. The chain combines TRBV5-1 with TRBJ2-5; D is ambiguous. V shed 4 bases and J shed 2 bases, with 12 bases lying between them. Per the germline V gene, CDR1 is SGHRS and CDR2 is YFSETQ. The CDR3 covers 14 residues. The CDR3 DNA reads TGCGCCAGCAGCGAAAGACCCAGTCAAGAGACCCAGTACTTC. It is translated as CASSERPSQETQYF.

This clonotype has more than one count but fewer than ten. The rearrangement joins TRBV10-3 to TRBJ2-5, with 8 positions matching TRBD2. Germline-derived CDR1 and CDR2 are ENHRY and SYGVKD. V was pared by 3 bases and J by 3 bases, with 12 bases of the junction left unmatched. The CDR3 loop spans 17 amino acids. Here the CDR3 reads CAISDRRRGDQEETQYF. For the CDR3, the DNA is TGTGCCATCAGTGATAGGCGGCGGGGGGACCAAGAAGAGACCCAGTACTTC.

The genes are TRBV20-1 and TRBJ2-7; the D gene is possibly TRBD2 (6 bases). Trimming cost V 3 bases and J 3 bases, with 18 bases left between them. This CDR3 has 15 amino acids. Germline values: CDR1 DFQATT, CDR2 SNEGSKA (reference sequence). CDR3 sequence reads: CSARDGSKGYYEQYF. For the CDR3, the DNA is TGCAGTGCTAGGGACGGGAGTAAGGGATACTACGAGCAGTACTTC.

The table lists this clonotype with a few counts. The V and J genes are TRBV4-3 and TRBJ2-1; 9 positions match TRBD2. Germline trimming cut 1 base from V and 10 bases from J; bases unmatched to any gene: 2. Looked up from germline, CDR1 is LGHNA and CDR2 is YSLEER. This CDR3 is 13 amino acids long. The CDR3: CASSQALAGEQFF. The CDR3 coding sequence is TGCGCCAGCAGCCAAGCTCTAGCGGGGGAGCAGTTCTTC.

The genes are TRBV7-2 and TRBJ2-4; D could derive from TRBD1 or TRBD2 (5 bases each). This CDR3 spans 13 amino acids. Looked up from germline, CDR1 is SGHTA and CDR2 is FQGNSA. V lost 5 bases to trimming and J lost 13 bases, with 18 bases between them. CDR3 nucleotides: TGTGCCAGCAGCCGGGGACCCTTCTACAAGCAGTACTTC. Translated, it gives CASSRGPFYKQYF.

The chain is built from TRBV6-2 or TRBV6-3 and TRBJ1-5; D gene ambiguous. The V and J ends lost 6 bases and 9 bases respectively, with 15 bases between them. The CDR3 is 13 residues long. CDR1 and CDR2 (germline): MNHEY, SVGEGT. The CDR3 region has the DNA TGTGCCAGCAGGAACCCTCCCGCAGGGCCCCAGCATTTT. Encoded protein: CASRNPPAGPQHF.

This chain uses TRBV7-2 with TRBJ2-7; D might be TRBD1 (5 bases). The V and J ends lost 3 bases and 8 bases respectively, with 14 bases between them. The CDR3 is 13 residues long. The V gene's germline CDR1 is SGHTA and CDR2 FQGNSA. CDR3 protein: CASSFTGEKKQYF. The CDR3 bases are TGTGCCAGCAGCTTTACAGGAGAGAAGAAGCAGTACTTC.

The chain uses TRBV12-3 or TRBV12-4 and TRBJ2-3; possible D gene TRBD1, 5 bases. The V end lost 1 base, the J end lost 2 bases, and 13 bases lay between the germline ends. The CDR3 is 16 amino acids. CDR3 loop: CASSLGGGKTTDTQYF. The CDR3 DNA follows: TGTGCCAGCAGTTTAGGGGGCGGAAAAACCACAGATACGCAGTATTTT.

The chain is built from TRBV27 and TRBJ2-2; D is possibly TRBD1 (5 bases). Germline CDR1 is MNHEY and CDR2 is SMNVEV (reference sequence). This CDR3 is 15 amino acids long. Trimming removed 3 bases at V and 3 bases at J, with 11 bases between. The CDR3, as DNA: TGTGCCAGCAGTTTCGGAAGGGGTTACACCGGGGAGCTGTTTTTT. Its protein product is CASSFGRGYTGELFF.

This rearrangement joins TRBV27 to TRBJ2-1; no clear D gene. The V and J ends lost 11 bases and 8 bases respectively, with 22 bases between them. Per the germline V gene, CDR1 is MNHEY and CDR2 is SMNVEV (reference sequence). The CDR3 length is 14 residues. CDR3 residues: CAVAALPLGYEQFF. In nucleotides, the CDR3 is TGTGCCGTTGCGGCCCTACCCCTCGGGTATGAGCAGTTCTTC.

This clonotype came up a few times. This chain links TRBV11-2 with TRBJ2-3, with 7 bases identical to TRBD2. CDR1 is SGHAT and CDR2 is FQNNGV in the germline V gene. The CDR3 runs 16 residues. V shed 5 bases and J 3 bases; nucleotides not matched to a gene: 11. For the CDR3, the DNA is TGTGCCAGCAGCGAACCCGTTGGGGGGGGAACAGATACGCAGTATTTT. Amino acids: CASSEPVGGGTDTQYF.

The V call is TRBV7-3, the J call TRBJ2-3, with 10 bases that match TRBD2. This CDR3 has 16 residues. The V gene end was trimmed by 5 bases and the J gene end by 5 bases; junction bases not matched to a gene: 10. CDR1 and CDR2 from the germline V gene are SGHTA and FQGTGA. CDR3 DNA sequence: TGTGCCAGCAGCCTAGCCGGTAGCGGGGGGTTAGATACGCAGTATTTT. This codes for CASSLAGSGGLDTQYF.

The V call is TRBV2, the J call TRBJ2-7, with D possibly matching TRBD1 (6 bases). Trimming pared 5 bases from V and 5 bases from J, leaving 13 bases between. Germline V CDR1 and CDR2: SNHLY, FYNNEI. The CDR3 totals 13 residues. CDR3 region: CASSQQGNHEQYF. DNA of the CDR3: TGTGCCAGCAGTCAACAGGGTAACCACGAGCAGTACTTC.